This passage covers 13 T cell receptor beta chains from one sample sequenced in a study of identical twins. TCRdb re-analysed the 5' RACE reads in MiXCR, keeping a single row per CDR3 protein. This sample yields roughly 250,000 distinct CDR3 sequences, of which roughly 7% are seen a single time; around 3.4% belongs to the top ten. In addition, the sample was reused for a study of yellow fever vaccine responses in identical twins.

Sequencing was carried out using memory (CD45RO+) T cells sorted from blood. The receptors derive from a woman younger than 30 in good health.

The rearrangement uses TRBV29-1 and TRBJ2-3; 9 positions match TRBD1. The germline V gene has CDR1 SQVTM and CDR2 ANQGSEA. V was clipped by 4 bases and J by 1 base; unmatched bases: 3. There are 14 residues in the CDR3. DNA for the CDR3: TGCAGCGTTGTCGGGGACAGGGGCACAGATACGCAGTATTTT. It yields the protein CSVVGDRGTDTQYF.

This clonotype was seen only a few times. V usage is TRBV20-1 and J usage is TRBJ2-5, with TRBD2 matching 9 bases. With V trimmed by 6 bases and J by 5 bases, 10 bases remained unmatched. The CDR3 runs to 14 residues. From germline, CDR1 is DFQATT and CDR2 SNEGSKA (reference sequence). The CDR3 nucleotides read TGCAGTGCCACCTCTAGCGGGATCCTGGAGACCCAGTACTTC. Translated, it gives CSATSSGILETQYF.

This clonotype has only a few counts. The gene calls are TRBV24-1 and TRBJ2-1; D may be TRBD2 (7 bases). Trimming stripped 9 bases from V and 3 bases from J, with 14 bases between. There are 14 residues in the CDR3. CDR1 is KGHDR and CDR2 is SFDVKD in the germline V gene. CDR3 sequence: CATAGGGGYNEQFF. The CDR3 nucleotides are TGTGCCACCGCCGGCGGGGGCGGCTACAATGAGCAGTTCTTC.

The CDR3 sequence: CASSASSWDNSPLHF. The CDR3 DNA reads TGTGCCAGTAGTGCTTCTTCCTGGGATAATTCACCCCTCCACTTT. The gene calls are TRBV19 and TRBJ1-6; unclear D gene. Trimming took off 5 bases at V and 5 bases at J, with 13 bases between the two ends. The CDR3 consists of 15 residues. CDR1 and CDR2 (germline): LNHDA, SQIVND (reference sequence).

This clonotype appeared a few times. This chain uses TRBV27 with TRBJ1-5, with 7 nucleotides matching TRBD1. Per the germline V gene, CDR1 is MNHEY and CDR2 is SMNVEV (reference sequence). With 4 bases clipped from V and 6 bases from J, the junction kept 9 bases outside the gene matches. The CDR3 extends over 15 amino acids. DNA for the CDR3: TGTGCCAGCAGTTCTGGACAGGTGTCGGGTCAGCCCCAGCATTTT. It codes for CASSSGQVSGQPQHF.

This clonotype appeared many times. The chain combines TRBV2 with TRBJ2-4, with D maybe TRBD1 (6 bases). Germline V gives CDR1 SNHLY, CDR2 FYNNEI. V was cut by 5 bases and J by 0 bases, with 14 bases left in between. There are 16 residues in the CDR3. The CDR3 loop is CASSPTQGLAKNIQYF. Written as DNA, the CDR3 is TGTGCCAGCAGTCCTACACAGGGCCTAGCCAAAAACATTCAGTACTTC. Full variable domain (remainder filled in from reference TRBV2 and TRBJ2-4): EPEVTQTPSHQVTQMGQEVILRCVPISNHLYFYWYRQILGQKVEFLVSFYNNEISEKSEIFDDQFSVERPDGSNFTLKIRSTKLEDSAMYFCASSPTQGLAKNIQYFGAGTRLSVL.

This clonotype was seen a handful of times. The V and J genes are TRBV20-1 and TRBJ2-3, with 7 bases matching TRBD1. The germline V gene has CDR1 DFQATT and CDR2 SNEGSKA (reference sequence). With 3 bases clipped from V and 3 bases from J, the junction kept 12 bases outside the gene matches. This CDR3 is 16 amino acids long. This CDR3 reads CSASGTDRVQTDTQYF. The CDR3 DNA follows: TGCAGTGCTAGTGGAACCGACAGGGTACAAACAGATACGCAGTATTTT.

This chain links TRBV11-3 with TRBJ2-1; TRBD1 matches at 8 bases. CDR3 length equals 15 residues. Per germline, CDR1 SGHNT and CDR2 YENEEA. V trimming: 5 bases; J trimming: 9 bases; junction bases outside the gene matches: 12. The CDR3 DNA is TGTGCCAGCAGCCACGGACAGGGAGGATTGGGTGAGCAGTTCTTC. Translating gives CASSHGQGGLGEQFF.

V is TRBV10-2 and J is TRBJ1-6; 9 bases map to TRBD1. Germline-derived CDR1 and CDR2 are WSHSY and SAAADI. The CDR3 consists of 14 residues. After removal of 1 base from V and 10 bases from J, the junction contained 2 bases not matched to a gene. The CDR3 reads CASSEWTGDSPLHF. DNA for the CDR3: TGCGCCAGCAGTGAGTGGACAGGGGACTCACCCCTCCACTTT.

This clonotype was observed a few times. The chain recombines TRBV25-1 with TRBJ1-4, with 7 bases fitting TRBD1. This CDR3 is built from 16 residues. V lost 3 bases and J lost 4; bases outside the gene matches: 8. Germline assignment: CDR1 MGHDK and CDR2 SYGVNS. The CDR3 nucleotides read TGTGCCAGCAGTGACCCCGGACAGGCGGGTAATGAAAAACTGTTTTTT. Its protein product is CASSDPGQAGNEKLFF.

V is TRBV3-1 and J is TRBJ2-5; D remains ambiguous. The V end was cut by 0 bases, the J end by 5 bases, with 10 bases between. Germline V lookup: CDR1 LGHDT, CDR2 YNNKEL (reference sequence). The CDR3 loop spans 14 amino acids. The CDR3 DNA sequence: TGTGCCAGCAGCCAAGATGCCTCTCGGGAGACCCAGTACTTC. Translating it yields CASSQDASRETQYF.

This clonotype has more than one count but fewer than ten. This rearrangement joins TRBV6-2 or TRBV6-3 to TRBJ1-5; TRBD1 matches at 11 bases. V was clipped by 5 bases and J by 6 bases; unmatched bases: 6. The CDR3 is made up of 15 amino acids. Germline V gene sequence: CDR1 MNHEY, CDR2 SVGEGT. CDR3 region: CASSTGTGGVQPQHF. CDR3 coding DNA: TGTGCCAGCAGTACTGGGACAGGGGGTGTTCAGCCCCAGCATTTT.

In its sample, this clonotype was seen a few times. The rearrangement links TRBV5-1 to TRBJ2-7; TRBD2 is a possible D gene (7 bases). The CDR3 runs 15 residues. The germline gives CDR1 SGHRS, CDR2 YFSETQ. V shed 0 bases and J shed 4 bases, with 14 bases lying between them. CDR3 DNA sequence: TGCGCCAGCAGCTTGGCCTTGGGGGGGCAGTACGAGCAGTACTTC. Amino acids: CASSLALGGQYEQYF.